This T cell receptor (beta chain) is from a study of long-term antiretroviral therapy in people with HIV. Study-wide results and limits: The clones with expansion before ART were dominant in the repertoire at all time points.

immunoSEQ v3.0 was run at survey level. The protocol was immunoSEQ multiplex PCR, while the TCRdb copy is restricted to in-frame clones and leaves out a portion. The sample shows just over 35,000 clones, over 75% of them seen only once. This CDR3 has 15 amino acids. Germline V gene sequence: CDR1 KGHSH, CDR2 LQKENI. V lost 3 bases and J 4 bases, leaving 13 bases between the germline ends. Details on this clone: What it recognizes is unknown.

The chain uses TRBV18 and TRBJ2-1; no definite D call. The receptor's source is a man aged 18 to 29 with HIV. This specimen was unsorted PBMCs, taken 0.6 years after starting antiretroviral therapy. The CDR3 nucleotides read TGTGCCAGCTCACCGTCCAGGACCTCATACAATGAGCAGTTCTTC. Amino acids: CASSPSRTSYNEQFF. Drawing the rest from reference TRBV18 and TRBJ2-1, the complete variable domain is NAGVMQNPRHLVRRRGQEARLRCSPMKGHSHVYWYRQLPEEGLKFMVYLQKENIIDESGMPKERFSAEFPKEGPSILRIQQVVRGDSAAYFCASSPSRTSYNEQFFGPGTRLTVL.